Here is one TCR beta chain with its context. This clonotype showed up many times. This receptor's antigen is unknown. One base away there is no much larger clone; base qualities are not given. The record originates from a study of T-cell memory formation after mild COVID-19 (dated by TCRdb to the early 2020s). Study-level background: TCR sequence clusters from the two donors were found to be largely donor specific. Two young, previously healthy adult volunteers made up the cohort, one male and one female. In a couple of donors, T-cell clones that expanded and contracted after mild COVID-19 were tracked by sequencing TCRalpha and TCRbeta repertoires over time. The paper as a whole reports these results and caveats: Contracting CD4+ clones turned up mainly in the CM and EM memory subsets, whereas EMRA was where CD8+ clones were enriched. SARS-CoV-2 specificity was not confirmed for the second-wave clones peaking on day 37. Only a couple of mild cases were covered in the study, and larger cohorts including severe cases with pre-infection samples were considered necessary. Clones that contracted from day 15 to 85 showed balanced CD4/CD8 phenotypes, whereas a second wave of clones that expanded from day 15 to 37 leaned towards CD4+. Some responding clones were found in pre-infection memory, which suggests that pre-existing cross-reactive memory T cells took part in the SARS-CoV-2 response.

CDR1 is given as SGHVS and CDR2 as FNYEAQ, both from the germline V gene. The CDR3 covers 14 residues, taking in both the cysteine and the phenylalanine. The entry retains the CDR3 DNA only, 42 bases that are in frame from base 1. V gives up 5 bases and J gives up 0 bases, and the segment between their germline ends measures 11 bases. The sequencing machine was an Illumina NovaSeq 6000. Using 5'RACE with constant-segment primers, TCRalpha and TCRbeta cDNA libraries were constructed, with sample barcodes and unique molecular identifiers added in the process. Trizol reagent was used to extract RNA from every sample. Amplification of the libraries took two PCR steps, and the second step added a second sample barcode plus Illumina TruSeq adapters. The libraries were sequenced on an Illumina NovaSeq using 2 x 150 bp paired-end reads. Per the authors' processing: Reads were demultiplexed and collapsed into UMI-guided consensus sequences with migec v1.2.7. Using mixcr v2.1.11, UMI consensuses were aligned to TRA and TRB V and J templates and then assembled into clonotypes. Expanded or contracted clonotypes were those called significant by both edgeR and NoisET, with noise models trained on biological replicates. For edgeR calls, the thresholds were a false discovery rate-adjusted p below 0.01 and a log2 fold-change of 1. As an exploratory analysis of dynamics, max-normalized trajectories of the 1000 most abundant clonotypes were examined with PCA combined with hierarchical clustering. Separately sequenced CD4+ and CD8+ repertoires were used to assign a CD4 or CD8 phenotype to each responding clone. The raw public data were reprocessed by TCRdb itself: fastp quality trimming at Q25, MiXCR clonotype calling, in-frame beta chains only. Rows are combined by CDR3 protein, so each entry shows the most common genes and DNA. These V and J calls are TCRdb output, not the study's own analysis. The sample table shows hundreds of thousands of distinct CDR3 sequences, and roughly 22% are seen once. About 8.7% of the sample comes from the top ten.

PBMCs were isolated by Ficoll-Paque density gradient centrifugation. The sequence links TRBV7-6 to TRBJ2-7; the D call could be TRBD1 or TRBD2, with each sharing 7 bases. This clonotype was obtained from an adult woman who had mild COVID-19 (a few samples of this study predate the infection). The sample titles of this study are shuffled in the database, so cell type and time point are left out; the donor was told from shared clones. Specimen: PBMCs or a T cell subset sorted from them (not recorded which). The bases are TGTGCCAGCAGCCCAGGGGGGGGCTCCTACGAGCAGTACTTC. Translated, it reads CASSPGGGSYEQYF.